This entry lists 3 T cell receptor beta chains sequenced from one sample in a study of technical replicates of blood from a few donors. This table comes from immunoSEQ multiplex PCR, and its TCRdb copy is limited to in-frame clones, with some not included. The table shows tens of thousands of clones, with 95% to 98% occurring only once. Sequencing was carried out using T cells isolated from PBMCs. Receptor source: a human donor in good health.

The chain recombines TRBV6-5 with TRBJ2-7; the D is unclear. This CDR3 comprises 13 residues. Germline lookup yields CDR1 MNHEY and CDR2 SVGAGI. V lost 6 bases to trimming and J lost 2 bases, with 11 bases between them. CDR3 DNA sequence: TGTGCCAGCAGCCTCGACATGGCCTACGAGCAGTACTTC. It translates to CASSLDMAYEQYF.

J is TRBJ1-2 and V is TRBV5-4, with D perhaps matching TRBD1 (5 bases). Germline CDR1 is SGHNT and CDR2 is YYREEE (reference sequence). The CDR3 loop spans 15 amino acids. Trimming removed 6 bases from V and 8 bases from J, with 23 bases in between. CDR3 sequence reads: CASTNGGGRMDGYTF. CDR3 in DNA: TGTGCCAGCACCAACGGGGGGGGACGAATGGACGGCTACACCTTC.

The chain employs TRBV13 and TRBJ1-2, with TRBD1 identical over 11 bases. CDR1 PRHDT and CDR2 FYEKMQ come from the germline V gene (reference sequence). With 4 bases clipped from V and 4 bases from J, the junction kept 2 bases outside the gene matches. The length of the CDR3 is 14 residues. The CDR3 DNA is TGTGCCAGCAGCTCTGGACAGGGGGCCTATGGCTACACCTTC. This gives the protein CASSSGQGAYGYTF. Using reference TRBV13 and TRBJ1-2 for the parts outside the CDR3, the full variable domain is AAGVIQSPRHLIKEKRETATLKCYPIPRHDTVYWYQQGPGQDPQFLISFYEKMQSDKGSIPDRFSAQQFSDYHSELNMSSLELGDSALYFCASSSGQGAYGYTFGSGTRLTVV.